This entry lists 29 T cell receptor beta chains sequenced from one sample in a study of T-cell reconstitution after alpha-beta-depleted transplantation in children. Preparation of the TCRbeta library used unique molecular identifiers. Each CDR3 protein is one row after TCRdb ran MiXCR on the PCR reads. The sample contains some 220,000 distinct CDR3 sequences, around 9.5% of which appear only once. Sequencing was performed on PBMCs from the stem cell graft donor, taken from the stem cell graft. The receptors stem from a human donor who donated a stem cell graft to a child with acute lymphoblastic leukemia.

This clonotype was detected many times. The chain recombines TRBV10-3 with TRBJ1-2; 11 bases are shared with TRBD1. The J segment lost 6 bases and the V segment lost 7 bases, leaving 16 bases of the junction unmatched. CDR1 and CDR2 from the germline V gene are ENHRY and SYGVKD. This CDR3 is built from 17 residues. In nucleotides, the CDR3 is TGTGCCATCACCTCTACCGGGACAGGGGGGAAAGGGAATGGCTACACCTTC. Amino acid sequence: CAITSTGTGGKGNGYTF.

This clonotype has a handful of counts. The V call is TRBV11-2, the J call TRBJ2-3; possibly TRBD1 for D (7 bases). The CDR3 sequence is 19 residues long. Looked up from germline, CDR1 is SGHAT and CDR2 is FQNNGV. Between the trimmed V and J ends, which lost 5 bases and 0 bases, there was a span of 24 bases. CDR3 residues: CASSQMLTRGATSTDTQYF. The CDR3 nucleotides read TGTGCCAGCAGCCAAATGTTGACCAGGGGGGCTACTAGCACAGATACGCAGTATTTT.

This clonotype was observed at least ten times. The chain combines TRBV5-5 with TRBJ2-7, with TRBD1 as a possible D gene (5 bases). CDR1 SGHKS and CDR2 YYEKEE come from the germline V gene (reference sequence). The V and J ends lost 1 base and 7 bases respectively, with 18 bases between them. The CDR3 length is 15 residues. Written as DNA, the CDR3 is TGTGCCAGCAGCTTGTACTGGGGCATCCTCTGGGAGCAGTACTTC. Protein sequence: CASSLYWGILWEQYF. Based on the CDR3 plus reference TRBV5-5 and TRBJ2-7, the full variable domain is DAGVTQSPTHLIKTRGQQVTLRCSPISGHKSVSWYQQVLGQGPQFIFQYYEKEERGRGNFPDRFSARQFPNYSSELNVNALLLGDSALYLCASSLYWGILWEQYFGPGTRLTVT.

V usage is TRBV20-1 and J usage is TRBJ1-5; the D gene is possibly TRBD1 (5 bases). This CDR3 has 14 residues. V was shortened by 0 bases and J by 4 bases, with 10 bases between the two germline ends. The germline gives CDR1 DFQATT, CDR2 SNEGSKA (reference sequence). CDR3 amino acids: CSAREPGGNQPQHF. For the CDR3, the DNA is TGCAGTGCTAGAGAGCCTGGGGGGAATCAGCCCCAGCATTTT.

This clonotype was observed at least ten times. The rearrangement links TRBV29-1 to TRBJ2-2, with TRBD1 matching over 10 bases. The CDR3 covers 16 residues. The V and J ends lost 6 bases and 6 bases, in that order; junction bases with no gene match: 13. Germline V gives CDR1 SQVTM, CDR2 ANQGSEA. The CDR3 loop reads CSVVPTGTGVPGELFF. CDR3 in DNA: TGCAGCGTCGTCCCAACCGGGACAGGGGTACCCGGGGAGCTGTTTTTT.

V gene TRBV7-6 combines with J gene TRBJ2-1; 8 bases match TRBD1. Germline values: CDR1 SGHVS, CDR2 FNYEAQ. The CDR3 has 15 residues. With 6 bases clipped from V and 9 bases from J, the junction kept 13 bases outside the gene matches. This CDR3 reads CASRGWTGPSPEQFF. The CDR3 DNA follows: TGTGCCAGCAGGGGCTGGACAGGGCCCTCCCCTGAGCAGTTCTTC.

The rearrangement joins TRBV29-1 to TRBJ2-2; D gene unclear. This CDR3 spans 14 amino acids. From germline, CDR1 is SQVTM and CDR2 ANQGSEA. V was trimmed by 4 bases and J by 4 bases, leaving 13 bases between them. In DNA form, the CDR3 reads TGCAGCGTTGGAGGCGCGCGTGGCACCGGGGAGCTGTTTTTT. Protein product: CSVGGARGTGELFF.

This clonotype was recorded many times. CDR3 protein: CATSDLNSPYEQYF. CDR3 coding DNA: TGTGCCACCAGTGATTTGAACAGCCCCTACGAGCAGTACTTC. This chain connects TRBV24-1 to TRBJ2-7; D not resolved. V was clipped by 0 bases and J by 2 bases, with 7 bases between them. Germline CDR1 reads KGHDR; CDR2 reads SFDVKD. The CDR3 runs to 14 residues.

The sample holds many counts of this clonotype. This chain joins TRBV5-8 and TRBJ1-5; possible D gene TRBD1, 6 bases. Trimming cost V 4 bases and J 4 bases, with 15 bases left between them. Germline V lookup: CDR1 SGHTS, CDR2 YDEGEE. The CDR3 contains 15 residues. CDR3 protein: CASSAAGQVNQPQHF. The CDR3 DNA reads TGTGCCAGCAGCGCCGCGGGACAAGTTAATCAGCCCCAGCATTTT.

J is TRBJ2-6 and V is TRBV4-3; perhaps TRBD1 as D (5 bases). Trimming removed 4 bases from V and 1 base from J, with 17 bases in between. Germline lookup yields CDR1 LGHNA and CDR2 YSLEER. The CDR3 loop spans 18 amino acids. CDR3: CASSLMAGPSSGANVLTF. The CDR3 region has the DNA TGCGCCAGCAGCCTTATGGCAGGGCCTTCTTCTGGGGCCAACGTCCTGACTTTC.

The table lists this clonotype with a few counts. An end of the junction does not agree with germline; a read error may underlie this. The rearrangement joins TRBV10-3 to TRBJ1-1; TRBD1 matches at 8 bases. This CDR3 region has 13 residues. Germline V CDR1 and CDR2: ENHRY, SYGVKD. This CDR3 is CAFRTGRATEAFF. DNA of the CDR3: TGTGCCTTCAGGACAGGGAGAGCCACTGAAGCTTTCTTT.

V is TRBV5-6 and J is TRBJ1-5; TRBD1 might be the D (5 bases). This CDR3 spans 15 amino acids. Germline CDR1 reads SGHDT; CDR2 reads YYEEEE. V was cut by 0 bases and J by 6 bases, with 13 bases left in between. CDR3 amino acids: CASSLAGGSGQPQHF. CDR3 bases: TGTGCCAGCAGCTTGGCCGGGGGTAGTGGTCAGCCCCAGCATTTT.

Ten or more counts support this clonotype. DNA of the CDR3: TGTGCCAGCAGCCCTAGCGGAAGAACCACAGATACGCAGTATTTT. Protein sequence: CASSPSGRTTDTQYF. The chain carries TRBV7-2 and TRBJ2-3; TRBD2 aligns across 7 bases. Trimming took 5 bases from V and 2 from J; bases not matched to a gene: 7. Germline V gives CDR1 SGHTA, CDR2 FQGNSA. CDR3 size: 15 residues.

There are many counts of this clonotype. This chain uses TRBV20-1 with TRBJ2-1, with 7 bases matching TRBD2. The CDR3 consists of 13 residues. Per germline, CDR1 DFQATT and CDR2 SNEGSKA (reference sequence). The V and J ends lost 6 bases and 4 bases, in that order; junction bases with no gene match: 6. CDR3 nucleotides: TGCAGTGCCCGGGGACTATTATACAATGAGCAGTTCTTC. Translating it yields CSARGLLYNEQFF.

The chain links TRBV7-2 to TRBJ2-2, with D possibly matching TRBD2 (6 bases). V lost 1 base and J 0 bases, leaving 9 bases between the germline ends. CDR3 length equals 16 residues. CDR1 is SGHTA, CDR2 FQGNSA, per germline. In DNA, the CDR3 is TGTGCCAGCAGCTTAGTCGGGACTCCGAACACCGGGGAGCTGTTTTTT. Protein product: CASSLVGTPNTGELFF.

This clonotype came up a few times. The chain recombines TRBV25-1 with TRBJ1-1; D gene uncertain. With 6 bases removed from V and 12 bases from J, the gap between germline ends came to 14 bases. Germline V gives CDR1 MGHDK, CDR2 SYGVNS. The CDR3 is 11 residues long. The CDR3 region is CASRRGFVTFF. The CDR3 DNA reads TGTGCCAGCAGACGAGGTTTTGTAACTTTCTTT.

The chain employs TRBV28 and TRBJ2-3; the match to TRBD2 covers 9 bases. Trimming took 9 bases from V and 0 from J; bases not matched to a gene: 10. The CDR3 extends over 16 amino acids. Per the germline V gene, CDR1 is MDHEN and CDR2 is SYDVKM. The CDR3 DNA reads TGTGCCAGGGGCGCGAGGCTAGCGGGGAGCACAGATACGCAGTATTTT. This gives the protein CARGARLAGSTDTQYF. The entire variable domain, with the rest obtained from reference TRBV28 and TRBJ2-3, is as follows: DVKVTQSSRYLVKRTGEKVFLECVQDMDHENMFWYRQDPGLGLRLIYFSYDVKMKEKGDIPEGYSVSREKKERFSLILESASTNQTSMYLCARGARLAGSTDTQYFGPGTRLTVL.

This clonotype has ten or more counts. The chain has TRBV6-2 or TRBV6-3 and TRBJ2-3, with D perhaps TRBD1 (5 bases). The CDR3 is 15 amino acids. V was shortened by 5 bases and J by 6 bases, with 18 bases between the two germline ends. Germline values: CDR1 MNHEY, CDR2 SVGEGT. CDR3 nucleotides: TGTGCCAGCAGTCCTTTGGACATTGCTGGGGATACGCAGTATTTT. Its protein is CASSPLDIAGDTQYF.

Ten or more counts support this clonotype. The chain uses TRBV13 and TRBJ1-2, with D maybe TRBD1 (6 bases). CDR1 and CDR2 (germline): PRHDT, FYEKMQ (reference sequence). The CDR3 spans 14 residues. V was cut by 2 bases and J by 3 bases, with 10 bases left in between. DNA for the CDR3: TGTGCCAGCAGCTTACTGGACAGTGACTATGGCTACACCTTC. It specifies CASSLLDSDYGYTF.

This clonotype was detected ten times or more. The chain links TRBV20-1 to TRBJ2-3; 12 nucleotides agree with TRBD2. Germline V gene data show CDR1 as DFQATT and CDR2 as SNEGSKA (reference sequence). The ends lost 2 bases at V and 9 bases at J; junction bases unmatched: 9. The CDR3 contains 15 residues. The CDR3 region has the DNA TGCAGTGCTAGACCCCTAGCGGGGGGGCAGGAGACGCAGTATTTT. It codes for CSARPLAGGQETQYF.

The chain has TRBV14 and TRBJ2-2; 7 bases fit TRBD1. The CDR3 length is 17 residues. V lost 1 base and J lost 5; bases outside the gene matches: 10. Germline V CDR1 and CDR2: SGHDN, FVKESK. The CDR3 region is CASSQGWGQTITGELFF. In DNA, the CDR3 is TGTGCCAGCAGCCAAGGTTGGGGACAGACTATTACCGGGGAGCTGTTTTTT.

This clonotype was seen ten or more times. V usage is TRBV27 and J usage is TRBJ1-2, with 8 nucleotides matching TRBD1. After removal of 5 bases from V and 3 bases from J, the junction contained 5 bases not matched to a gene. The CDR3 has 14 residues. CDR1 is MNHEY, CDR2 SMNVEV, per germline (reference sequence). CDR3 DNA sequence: TGTGCCAGCAGTCCAACAGGGGGGCACTATGGCTACACCTTC. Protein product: CASSPTGGHYGYTF.

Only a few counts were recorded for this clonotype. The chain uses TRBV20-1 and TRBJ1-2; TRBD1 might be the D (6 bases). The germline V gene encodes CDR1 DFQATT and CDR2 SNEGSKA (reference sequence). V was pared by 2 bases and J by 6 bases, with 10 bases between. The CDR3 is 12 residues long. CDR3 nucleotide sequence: TGCAGTGCTAGACAGGGGTACGATGGCTACACCTTC. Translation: CSARQGYDGYTF.

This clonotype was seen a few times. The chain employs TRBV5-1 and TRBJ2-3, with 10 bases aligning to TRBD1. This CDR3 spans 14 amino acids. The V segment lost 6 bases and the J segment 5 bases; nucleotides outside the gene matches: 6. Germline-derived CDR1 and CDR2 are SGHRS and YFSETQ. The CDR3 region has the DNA TGCGCCAGCACTCCCGACAGGGGGCTAGATACGCAGTATTTT. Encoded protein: CASTPDRGLDTQYF.

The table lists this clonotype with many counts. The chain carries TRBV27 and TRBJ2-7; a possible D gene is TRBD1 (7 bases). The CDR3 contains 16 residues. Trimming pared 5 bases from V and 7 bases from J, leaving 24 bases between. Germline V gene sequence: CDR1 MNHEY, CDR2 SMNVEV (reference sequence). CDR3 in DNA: TGTGCCAGCAGTCCAACAAGGACAGGACGCGGGATGGAGCAGTACTTC. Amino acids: CASSPTRTGRGMEQYF.

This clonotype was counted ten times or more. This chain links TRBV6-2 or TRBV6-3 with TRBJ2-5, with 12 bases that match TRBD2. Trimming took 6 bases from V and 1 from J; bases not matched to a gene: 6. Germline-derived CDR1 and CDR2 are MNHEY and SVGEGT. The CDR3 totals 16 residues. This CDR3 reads CASSPWTSGAQETQYF. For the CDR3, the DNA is TGTGCCAGCAGCCCCTGGACTAGCGGGGCCCAAGAGACCCAGTACTTC.

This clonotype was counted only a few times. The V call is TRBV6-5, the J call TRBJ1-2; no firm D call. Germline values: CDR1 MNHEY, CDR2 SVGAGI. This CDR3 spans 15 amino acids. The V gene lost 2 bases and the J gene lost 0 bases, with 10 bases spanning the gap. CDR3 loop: CASSYRAPANYGYTF. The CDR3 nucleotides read TGTGCCAGCAGTTACCGGGCGCCGGCTAACTATGGCTACACCTTC.

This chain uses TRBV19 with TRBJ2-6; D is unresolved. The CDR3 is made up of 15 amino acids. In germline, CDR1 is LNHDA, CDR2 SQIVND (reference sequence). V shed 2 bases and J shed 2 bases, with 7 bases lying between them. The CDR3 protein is CASSIYGAGANVLTF. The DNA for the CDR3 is TGTGCCAGTAGTATATATGGGGCTGGGGCCAACGTCCTGACTTTC.

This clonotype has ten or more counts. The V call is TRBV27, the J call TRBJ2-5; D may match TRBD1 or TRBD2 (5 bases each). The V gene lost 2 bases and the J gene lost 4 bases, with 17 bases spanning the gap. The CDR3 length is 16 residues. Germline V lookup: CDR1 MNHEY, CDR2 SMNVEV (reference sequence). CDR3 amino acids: CASSLVFRQRGETQYF. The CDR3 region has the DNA TGTGCCAGCAGTTTAGTGTTCCGGCAGAGGGGAGAGACCCAGTACTTC.